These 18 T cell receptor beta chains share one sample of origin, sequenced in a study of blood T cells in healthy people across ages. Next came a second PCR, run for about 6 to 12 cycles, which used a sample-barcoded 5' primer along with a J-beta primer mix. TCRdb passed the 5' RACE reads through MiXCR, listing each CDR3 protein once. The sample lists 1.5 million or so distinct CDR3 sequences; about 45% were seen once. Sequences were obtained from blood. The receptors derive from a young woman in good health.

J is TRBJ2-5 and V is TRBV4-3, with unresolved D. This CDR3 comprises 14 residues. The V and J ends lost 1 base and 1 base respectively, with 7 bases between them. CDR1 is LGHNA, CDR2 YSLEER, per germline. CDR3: CASSQVGTQETQYF. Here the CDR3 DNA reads TGCGCCAGCAGCCAAGTGGGTACCCAAGAGACCCAGTACTTC.

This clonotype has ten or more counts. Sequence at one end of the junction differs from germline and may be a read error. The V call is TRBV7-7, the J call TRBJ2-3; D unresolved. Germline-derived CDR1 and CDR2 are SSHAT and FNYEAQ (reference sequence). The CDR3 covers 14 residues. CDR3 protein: CASSLGDGTDTQYF. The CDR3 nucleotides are TGTGCTAGCAGCTTAGGAGACGGCACAGATACGCAGTATTTT.

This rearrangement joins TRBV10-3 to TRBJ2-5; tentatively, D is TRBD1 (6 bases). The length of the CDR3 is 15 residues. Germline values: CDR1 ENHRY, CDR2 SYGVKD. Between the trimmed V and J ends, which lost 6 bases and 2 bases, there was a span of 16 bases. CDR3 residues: CAISKSRDTQETQYF. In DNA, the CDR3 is TGTGCCATCAGCAAGAGCCGGGACACACAAGAGACCCAGTACTTC.

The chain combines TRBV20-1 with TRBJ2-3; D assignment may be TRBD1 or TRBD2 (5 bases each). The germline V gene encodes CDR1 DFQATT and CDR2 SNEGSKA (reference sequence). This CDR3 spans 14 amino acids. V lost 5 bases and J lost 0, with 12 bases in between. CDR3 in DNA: TGCAGTGCTCGGGGCGGGCAGAGCACAGATACGCAGTATTTT. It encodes CSARGGQSTDTQYF.

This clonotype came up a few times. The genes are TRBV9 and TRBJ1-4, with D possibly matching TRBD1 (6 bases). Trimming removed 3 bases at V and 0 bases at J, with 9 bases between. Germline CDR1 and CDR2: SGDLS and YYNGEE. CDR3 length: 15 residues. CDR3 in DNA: TGTGCCAGCAGCGCGGACAGACCAACTAATGAAAAACTGTTTTTT. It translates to CASSADRPTNEKLFF.

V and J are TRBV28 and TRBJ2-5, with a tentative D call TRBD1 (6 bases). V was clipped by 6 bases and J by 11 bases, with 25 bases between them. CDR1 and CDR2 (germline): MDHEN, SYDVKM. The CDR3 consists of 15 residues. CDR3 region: CASSRSGTFSNEQYF. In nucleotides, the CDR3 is TGTGCCAGCAGCCGATCGGGGACATTTAGCAATGAGCAGTACTTC.

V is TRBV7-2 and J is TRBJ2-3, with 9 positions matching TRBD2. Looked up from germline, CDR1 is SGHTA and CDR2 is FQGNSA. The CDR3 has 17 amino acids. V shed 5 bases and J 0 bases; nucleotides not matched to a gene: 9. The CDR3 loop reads CASSLSGRGTSTDTQYF. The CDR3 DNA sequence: TGTGCCAGCAGCCTTAGCGGGAGAGGGACTAGCACAGATACGCAGTATTTT.

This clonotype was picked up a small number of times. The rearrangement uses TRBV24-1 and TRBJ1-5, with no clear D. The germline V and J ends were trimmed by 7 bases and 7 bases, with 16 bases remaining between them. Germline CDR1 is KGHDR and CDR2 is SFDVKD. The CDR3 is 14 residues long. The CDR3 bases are TGTGCCACCAGCGACGGGGAGGTTTCCCAGCCCCAGCATTTT. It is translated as CATSDGEVSQPQHF.

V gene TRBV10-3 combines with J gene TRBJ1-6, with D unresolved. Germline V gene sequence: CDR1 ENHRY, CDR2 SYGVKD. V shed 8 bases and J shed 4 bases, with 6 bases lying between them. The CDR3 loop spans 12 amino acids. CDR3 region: CAIREYNSPLHF. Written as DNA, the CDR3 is TGTGCCATCCGCGAGTATAATTCACCCCTCCACTTT.

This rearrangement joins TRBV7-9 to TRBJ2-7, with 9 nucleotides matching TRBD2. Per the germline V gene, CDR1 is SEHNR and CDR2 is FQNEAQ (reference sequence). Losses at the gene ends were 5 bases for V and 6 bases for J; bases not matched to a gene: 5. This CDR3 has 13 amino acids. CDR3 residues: CASSPGTSIEQYF. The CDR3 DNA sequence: TGTGCCAGCAGCCCCGGGACTAGCATCGAGCAGTACTTC.

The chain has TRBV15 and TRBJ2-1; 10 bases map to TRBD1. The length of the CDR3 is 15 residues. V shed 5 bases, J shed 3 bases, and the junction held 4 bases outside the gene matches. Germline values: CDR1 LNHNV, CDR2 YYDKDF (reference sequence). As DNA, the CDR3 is TGTGCCACCAGCGTCGGACAGGGGGACTACAATGAGCAGTTCTTC. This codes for CATSVGQGDYNEQFF. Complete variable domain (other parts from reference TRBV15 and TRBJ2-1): DAMVIQNPRYQVTQFGKPVTLSCSQTLNHNVMYWYQQKSSQAPKLLFHYYDKDFNNEADTPDNFQSRRPNTSFCFLDIRSPGLGDTAMYLCATSVGQGDYNEQFFGPGTRLTVL.

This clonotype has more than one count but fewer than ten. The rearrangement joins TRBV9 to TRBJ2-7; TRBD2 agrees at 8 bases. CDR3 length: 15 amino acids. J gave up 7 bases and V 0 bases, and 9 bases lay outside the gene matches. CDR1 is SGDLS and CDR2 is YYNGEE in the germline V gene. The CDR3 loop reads CASSVGWAGGSEQYF. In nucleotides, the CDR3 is TGTGCCAGCAGCGTAGGTTGGGCGGGAGGCAGTGAGCAGTACTTC. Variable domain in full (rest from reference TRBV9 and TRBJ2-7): DSGVTQTPKHLITATGQRVTLRCSPRSGDLSVYWYQQSLDQGLQFLIQYYNGEERAKGNILERFSAQQFPDLHSELNLSSLELGDSALYFCASSVGWAGGSEQYFGPGTRLTVT.

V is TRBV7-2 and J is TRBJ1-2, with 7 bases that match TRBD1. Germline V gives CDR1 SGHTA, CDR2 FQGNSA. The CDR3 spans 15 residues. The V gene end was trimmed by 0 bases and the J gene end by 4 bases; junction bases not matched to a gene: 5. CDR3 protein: CASSLALGQSYGYTF. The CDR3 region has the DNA TGTGCCAGCAGCTTAGCCTTGGGACAGTCCTATGGCTACACCTTC.

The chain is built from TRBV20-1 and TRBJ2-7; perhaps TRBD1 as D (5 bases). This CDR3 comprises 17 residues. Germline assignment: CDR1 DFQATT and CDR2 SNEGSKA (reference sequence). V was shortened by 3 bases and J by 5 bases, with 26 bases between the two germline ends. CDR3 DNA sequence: TGCAGTGCTAGGGACAAAAAGAGCGAACCAGCCTTGGACGAGCAGTACTTC. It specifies CSARDKKSEPALDEQYF.

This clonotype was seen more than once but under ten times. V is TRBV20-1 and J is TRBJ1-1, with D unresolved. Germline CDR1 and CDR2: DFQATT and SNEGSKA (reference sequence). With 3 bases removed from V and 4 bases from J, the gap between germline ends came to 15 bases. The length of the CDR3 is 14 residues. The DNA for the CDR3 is TGCAGTGCTAGGGGCCTTAGTGGACCCACTGAAGCTTTCTTT. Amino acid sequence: CSARGLSGPTEAFF.

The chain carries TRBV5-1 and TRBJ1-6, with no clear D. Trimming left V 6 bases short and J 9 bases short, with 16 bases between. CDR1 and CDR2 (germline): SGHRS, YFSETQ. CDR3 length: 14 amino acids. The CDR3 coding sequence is TGCGCCAGCACACTCGGGCCTGATAGTTCACCCCTCCACTTT. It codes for CASTLGPDSSPLHF.

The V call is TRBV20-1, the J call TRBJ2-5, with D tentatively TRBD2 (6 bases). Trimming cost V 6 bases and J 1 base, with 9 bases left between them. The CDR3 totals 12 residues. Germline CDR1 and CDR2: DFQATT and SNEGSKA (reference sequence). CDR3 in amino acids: CSAGDFQETQYF. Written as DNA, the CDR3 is TGCAGTGCAGGGGACTTCCAAGAGACCCAGTACTTC.

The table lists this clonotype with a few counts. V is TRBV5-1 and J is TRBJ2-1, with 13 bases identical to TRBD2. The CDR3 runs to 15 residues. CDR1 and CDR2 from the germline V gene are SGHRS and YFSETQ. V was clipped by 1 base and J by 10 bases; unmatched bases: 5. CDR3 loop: CASSLTSGGVGEQFF. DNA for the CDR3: TGCGCCAGCAGCTTGACTAGCGGGGGGGTTGGCGAGCAGTTCTTC.